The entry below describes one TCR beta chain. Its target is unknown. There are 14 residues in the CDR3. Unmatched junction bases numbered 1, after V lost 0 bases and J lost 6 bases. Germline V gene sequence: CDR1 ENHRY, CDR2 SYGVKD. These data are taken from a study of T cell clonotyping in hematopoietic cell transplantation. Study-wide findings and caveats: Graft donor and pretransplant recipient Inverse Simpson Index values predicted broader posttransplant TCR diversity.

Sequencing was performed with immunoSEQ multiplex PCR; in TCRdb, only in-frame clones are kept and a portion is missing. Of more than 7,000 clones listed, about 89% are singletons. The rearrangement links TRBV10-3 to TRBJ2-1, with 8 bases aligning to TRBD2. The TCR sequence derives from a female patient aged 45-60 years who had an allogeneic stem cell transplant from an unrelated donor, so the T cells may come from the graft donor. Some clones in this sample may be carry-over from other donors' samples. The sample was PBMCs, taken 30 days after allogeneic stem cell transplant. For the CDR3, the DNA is TGTGCCATCAGTGAGTCAGGGACTAGCAATGAGCAGTTCTTC. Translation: CAISESGTSNEQFF.